These 29 T cell receptor beta chains came from one sample sequenced in a study of shared clonotypes between healthy human individuals. As defined, naive CD8 cells were CD45RO-negative and positively selected for CCR7, with terminally differentiated effector memory CD45RA+ cells excluded. TCRdb's copy holds only in-frame clones and misses some; the assay was immunoSEQ multiplex PCR. The sample includes approximately 650,000 clones, around 95% of them seen just once. Sequencing was done on a sample of naive CD8+ T cells sorted from blood. Source of these receptors: a woman aged 25-40 years in good health.

V usage is TRBV7-6 and J usage is TRBJ2-2; TRBD1 agrees at 9 bases. The germline V gene encodes CDR1 SGHVS and CDR2 FNYEAQ. The CDR3 extends over 16 amino acids. V lost 3 bases, J lost 4 bases, and 6 bases stayed unmatched. The CDR3 region is CASSLGTGFSTGELFF. CDR3 DNA sequence: TGTGCCAGCAGCTTGGGGACAGGGTTTAGCACCGGGGAGCTGTTTTTT.

The chain joins TRBV5-1 to TRBJ2-5; TRBD2 matches 9 bases. The CDR3 spans 16 residues. V lost 2 bases to trimming and J lost 1 base; unmatched junction nucleotides: 6. Germline lookup yields CDR1 SGHRS and CDR2 YFSETQ. In nucleotides, the CDR3 is TGCGCCAGCAGCTTATGGGCTAGCGGGACCCAAGAGACCCAGTACTTC. Amino acids: CASSLWASGTQETQYF.

This clone has just one count. This rearrangement joins TRBV7-7 to TRBJ2-5; D is possibly TRBD2 (6 bases). V was shortened by 5 bases and J by 10 bases, with 26 bases between the two germline ends. This CDR3 region has 16 residues. CDR1 SSHAT and CDR2 FNYEAQ come from the germline V gene (reference sequence). The CDR3 spells CASSDTGGAGPRGQYF. Written as DNA, the CDR3 is TGTGCCAGCAGCGACACGGGTGGGGCGGGACCGAGGGGCCAGTACTTC.

The gene calls are TRBV27 and TRBJ2-7, with D maybe TRBD1 (6 bases). CDR3 length: 15 amino acids. Trimming took 2 bases from V and 0 from J, leaving 11 bases between them. Germline CDR1 and CDR2: MNHEY and SMNVEV (reference sequence). CDR3 loop: CASSLVGQLSYEQYF. The CDR3 bases are TGTGCCAGCAGTTTAGTGGGACAACTCTCCTACGAGCAGTACTTC.

The chain combines TRBV2 with TRBJ2-7; no definite D call. The CDR3 length is 11 residues. Germline V gene data show CDR1 as SNHLY and CDR2 as FYNNEI. CDR3 sequence: CAGGVAYEQYF. As DNA, the CDR3 is TGTGCAGGCGGCGTAGCCTACGAGCAGTACTTC.

The rearrangement joins TRBV29-1 to TRBJ2-3, with 12 bases fitting TRBD2. The CDR3 runs 16 residues. J gave up 2 bases and V 2 bases, and 5 bases lay outside the gene matches. Germline lookup yields CDR1 SQVTM and CDR2 ANQGSEA. The DNA of the CDR3 is TGCAGCGTTGAACTAGCGGGAGGGCCTATCACAGATACGCAGTATTTT. Protein product: CSVELAGGPITDTQYF.

This chain connects TRBV7-9 to TRBJ2-5, with D possibly matching TRBD1 (5 bases). Trimming took off 5 bases at V and 4 bases at J, with 11 bases between the two ends. Germline CDR1 reads SEHNR; CDR2 reads FQNEAQ (reference sequence). The CDR3 is made up of 13 amino acids. The CDR3 loop reads CASSTGPTETQYF. As DNA, the CDR3 is TGTGCCAGCAGCACAGGCCCCACAGAGACCCAGTACTTC.

This chain uses TRBV28 with TRBJ1-2; D is undetermined. V lost 6 bases to trimming and J lost 4 bases, with 21 bases between them. Germline-derived CDR1 and CDR2 are MDHEN and SYDVKM. CDR3 length: 16 amino acids. In nucleotides, the CDR3 is TGTGCCAGCAGCTACCCTCGTCCCGGGGATGGCTATGGCTACACCTTC. Translating gives CASSYPRPGDGYGYTF.

J is TRBJ2-1 and V is TRBV28; tentative D call: TRBD2 (5 bases). The germline V gene encodes CDR1 MDHEN and CDR2 SYDVKM. The V end lost 3 bases, the J end lost 0 bases, and 9 bases lay between the germline ends. The CDR3 runs 15 residues. The CDR3, as DNA: TGTGCCAGCAGTTTCCAGCGGAGCTCCTACAATGAGCAGTTCTTC. This gives the protein CASSFQRSSYNEQFF.

This clone was seen only once. This chain uses TRBV29-1 with TRBJ2-7; a weak D match, TRBD1 (7 bases). This CDR3 contains 16 residues. Trimming shortened V by 6 bases and J by 0 bases, and 21 bases separated the two germline ends. The germline CDR1 and CDR2 sequences are SQVTM and ANQGSEA. CDR3 nucleotide sequence: TGCAGCGTCGCAGGGGGTTTAGCGGCGAGCTCCTACGAGCAGTACTTC. Translation gives CSVAGGLAASSYEQYF.

The chain has TRBV11-2 and TRBJ1-1, with D uncertain. The CDR3 length is 13 residues. The V end was cut by 4 bases, the J end by 1 base, with 7 bases between. CDR1 is SGHAT, CDR2 FQNNGV, per germline. CDR3 loop: CASSWPGNTEAFF. The CDR3 DNA reads as TGTGCCAGCAGCTGGCCGGGGAACACTGAAGCTTTCTTT.

Concerning this clone itself: This sample includes further DNA sequences coding for the same CDR3. The chain links TRBV27 to TRBJ1-1; maybe TRBD1 (6 bases). CDR3 length equals 15 residues. Germline V gene data show CDR1 as MNHEY and CDR2 as SMNVEV (reference sequence). Trimming stripped 0 bases from V and 1 base from J, with 9 bases between. The DNA of the CDR3 is TGTGCCAGCAGTTTATCCGGGGGCGGGAACACTGAAGCTTTCTTT. Translation gives CASSLSGGGNTEAFF.

In its sample, this clone was seen once. The V and J genes are TRBV7-4 and TRBJ2-1, with 7 bases identical to TRBD1. This CDR3 region has 17 residues. Looked up from germline, CDR1 is SGHVT and CDR2 is SQSDAQ. V dropped 5 bases and J dropped 3; count of bases not matched to a gene: 13. CDR3 amino acids: CASSADRAEAVYNEQFF. In nucleotides, the CDR3 is TGTGCCAGCAGCGCCGACAGGGCTGAGGCTGTCTACAATGAGCAGTTCTTC. Variable domain in full (rest from reference TRBV7-4 and TRBJ2-1): GAGVSQSPRYKVAKRGRDVALRCDSISGHVTLYWYRQTLGQGSEVLTYSQSDAQRDKSGRPSGRFSAERPERSVSTLKIQRTEQGDSAVYLCASSADRAEAVYNEQFFGPGTRLTVL.

The chain couples TRBV28 to TRBJ2-5, with D maybe TRBD1 (6 bases). V gave up 5 bases and J gave up 5 bases, with 21 bases separating them. CDR3 length: 16 amino acids. Germline CDR1 MDHEN, CDR2 SYDVKM. CDR3 sequence: CASSDPTGSGRETQYF. CDR3 sequence (DNA): TGTGCCAGCAGTGACCCCACAGGGTCGGGCAGGGAGACCCAGTACTTC. The full variable domain, in which reference TRBV28 and TRBJ2-5 provide the parts outside the CDR3, is DVKVTQSSRYLVKRTGEKVFLECVQDMDHENMFWYRQDPGLGLRLIYFSYDVKMKEKGDIPEGYSVSREKKERFSLILESASTNQTSMYLCASSDPTGSGRETQYFGPGTRLLVL.

The chain uses TRBV25-1 and TRBJ2-5; D may match TRBD1 or TRBD2 (6 bases each). Germline V CDR1 and CDR2: MGHDK, SYGVNS. Trimming pared 3 bases from V and 4 bases from J, leaving 12 bases between. CDR3 length: 14 residues. CDR3 sequence: CASSDGGRSETQYF. DNA for the CDR3: TGTGCCAGCAGTGATGGGGGGCGGTCAGAGACCCAGTACTTC.

This chain uses TRBV9 with TRBJ2-5; 11 bases fit TRBD2. Unmatched junction bases numbered 1, after V lost 3 bases and J lost 0 bases. The CDR3 is 15 amino acids. The germline V gene encodes CDR1 SGDLS and CDR2 YYNGEE. CDR3 DNA sequence: TGTGCCAGCAGCGAGACTAGCGGGAACCAAGAGACCCAGTACTTC. Its protein is CASSETSGNQETQYF. The full variable domain, its missing parts supplied by reference TRBV9 and TRBJ2-5, is DSGVTQTPKHLITATGQRVTLRCSPRSGDLSVYWYQQSLDQGLQFLIQYYNGEERAKGNILERFSAQQFPDLHSELNLSSLELGDSALYFCASSETSGNQETQYFGPGTRLLVL.

The V gene is TRBV13, the J gene TRBJ1-1, with D hard to call. The ends were cut back, 4 bases at V and 4 bases at J, with 13 bases in the middle. Germline CDR1 and CDR2: PRHDT and FYEKMQ (reference sequence). The CDR3 runs 14 residues. CDR3 region: CASSSTLESTEAFF. The CDR3 DNA reads as TGTGCCAGCAGCTCGACCCTCGAGAGCACTGAAGCTTTCTTT. The whole variable domain, remainder taken from reference TRBV13 and TRBJ1-1, is AAGVIQSPRHLIKEKRETATLKCYPIPRHDTVYWYQQGPGQDPQFLISFYEKMQSDKGSIPDRFSAQQFSDYHSELNMSSLELGDSALYFCASSSTLESTEAFFGQGTRLTVV.

The rearrangement joins TRBV5-4 to TRBJ2-4; D perhaps matches TRBD2 (5 bases). V gave up 0 bases and J gave up 6 bases, with 19 bases separating them. This CDR3 has 17 amino acids. Looked up from germline, CDR1 is SGHNT and CDR2 is YYREEE (reference sequence). The CDR3: CASSLASAAVGGNIQYF. The DNA of the CDR3 is TGTGCCAGCAGCTTGGCCTCAGCGGCGGTTGGTGGAAACATTCAGTACTTC.

This clone has only one observation. The J gene is TRBJ1-6, the V gene TRBV7-8; a weak D match, TRBD1 (5 bases). The germline V gene has CDR1 SGHVS and CDR2 FQNEAQ. The CDR3 runs to 15 residues. Trimming left V 5 bases short and J 5 bases short, with 13 bases between. CDR3 sequence (DNA): TGTGCCAGCAGCCCCACAGGAGGCCATAATTCACCCCTCCACTTT. Translated: CASSPTGGHNSPLHF. Together with reference TRBV7-8 and TRBJ1-6, the CDR3 gives the full variable domain: GAGVSQSPRYKVAKRGQDVALRCDPISGHVSLFWYQQALGQGPEFLTYFQNEAQLDKSGLPSDRFFAERPEGSVSTLKIQRTQQEDSAVYLCASSPTGGHNSPLHFGNGTRLTVT.

This clone was counted a single time. The chain carries TRBV5-4 and TRBJ2-5; TRBD2 is a possible D gene (5 bases). Germline V CDR1 and CDR2: SGHNT, YYREEE (reference sequence). The V gene lost 3 bases and the J gene lost 5 bases, with 5 bases spanning the gap. The CDR3 is 11 residues long. CDR3: CASSSGETQYF. The DNA of the CDR3 is TGTGCCAGCAGCTCGGGGGAGACCCAGTACTTC.

This clone has a single count. The chain links TRBV5-1 to TRBJ1-3; D unclear. CDR1 is SGHRS, CDR2 YFSETQ, per germline. The V end was cut by 4 bases, the J end by 0 bases, with 14 bases between. The CDR3 runs 16 residues. CDR3 sequence: CASSAYSSSSGNTIYF. The CDR3 coding sequence is TGCGCCAGCAGCGCCTACAGTTCATCCTCTGGAAACACCATATATTTT.

The J gene is TRBJ1-4, the V gene TRBV4-1, with D hard to call. With 4 bases removed from V and 7 bases from J, the gap between germline ends came to 16 bases. Germline V CDR1 and CDR2: MGHRA, YSYEKL. The CDR3 runs to 15 residues. The CDR3 here is CASSPSIKRGEKLFF. CDR3 DNA sequence: TGCGCCAGCAGCCCCTCCATCAAACGGGGTGAAAAACTGTTTTTT.

The chain uses TRBV28 and TRBJ2-7; 7 positions match TRBD2. V lost 7 bases and J lost 5; bases outside the gene matches: 8. This CDR3 has 13 amino acids. Germline V gene lookup returns CDR1 MDHEN and CDR2 SYDVKM. The CDR3 bases are TGTGCCAGCACCCGGACTAGTCATGACGAGCAGTACTTC. This translates into CASTRTSHDEQYF. The full variable domain, in which reference TRBV28 and TRBJ2-7 provide the parts outside the CDR3, is DVKVTQSSRYLVKRTGEKVFLECVQDMDHENMFWYRQDPGLGLRLIYFSYDVKMKEKGDIPEGYSVSREKKERFSLILESASTNQTSMYLCASTRTSHDEQYFGPGTRLTVT.

The chain is built from TRBV10-1 and TRBJ2-5, with D perhaps matching TRBD2 (6 bases). Judging by the DNA end, TRBJ2-7 fits better; the J call may be wrong. Germline V gene lookup returns CDR1 WNHNN and CDR2 SYGVQD (reference sequence). The CDR3 consists of 13 residues. CDR3 nucleotide sequence: TGCGCCAGCAGTGCCGGGAGCTCCTACGAGCAGTACTTC. This sequence encodes CASSAGSSYEQYF.

V gene TRBV5-4 combines with J gene TRBJ2-7; D ambiguous. V shed 0 bases and J shed 3 bases, with 4 bases lying between them. CDR1 and CDR2 from the germline V gene are SGHNT and YYREEE (reference sequence). This CDR3 has 12 residues. Here the CDR3 reads CASSLDDYEQYF. In nucleotides, the CDR3 is TGTGCCAGCAGCTTGGATGACTACGAGCAGTACTTC. The variable domain in full, completed from reference TRBV5-4 and TRBJ2-7, reads ETGVTQSPTHLIKTRGQQVTLRCSSQSGHNTVSWYQQALGQGPQFIFQYYREEENGRGNFPPRFSGLQFPNYSSELNVNALELDDSALYLCASSLDDYEQYFGPGTRLTVT.

The rearrangement links TRBV9 to TRBJ2-5; D gene ambiguous. The CDR3 loop spans 12 amino acids. Germline V gene lookup returns CDR1 SGDLS and CDR2 YYNGEE. V was clipped by 1 base and J by 4 bases, with 5 bases between them. The chain's CDR3 is CASSVNGETQYF. The DNA of the CDR3 is TGTGCCAGCAGCGTAAATGGAGAGACCCAGTACTTC.

The gene calls are TRBV28 and TRBJ2-2, with 9 bases that match TRBD1. The V segment lost 6 bases and the J segment 5 bases; nucleotides outside the gene matches: 10. Germline V gene data show CDR1 as MDHEN and CDR2 as SYDVKM. CDR3 length equals 16 residues. The CDR3: CASSLLSGTGTGELFF. CDR3 sequence (DNA): TGTGCCAGCAGCTTGCTATCCGGGACAGGGACCGGGGAGCTGTTTTTT.

The V gene is TRBV28, the J gene TRBJ2-2; 7 nucleotides match TRBD1. The CDR3 runs to 14 residues. Unmatched junction bases numbered 3, after V lost 6 bases and J lost 2 bases. Germline loops: CDR1 MDHEN, CDR2 SYDVKM. CDR3 in DNA: TGTGCCAGCAGCGCAGGGGGTAACACCGGGGAGCTGTTTTTT. This encodes CASSAGGNTGELFF.

The chain carries TRBV14 and TRBJ2-1; maybe TRBD2 (6 bases). Trimming shortened V by 8 bases and J by 1 base, and 9 bases separated the two germline ends. The length of the CDR3 is 13 residues. Germline V gene data show CDR1 as SGHDN and CDR2 as FVKESK. The DNA of the CDR3 is TGTGCCAGCCGGGACTCGTCCTACAATGAGCAGTTCTTC. Translated: CASRDSSYNEQFF.